Listed here are 24 T cell receptor beta chains from one sample, sequenced in a study of blood T cells in healthy people across ages. Alongside a J-beta primer mix, a sample-barcoded 5' primer served in a second PCR lasting about 7 to 11 cycles. TCRdb used MiXCR to reprocess the 5' RACE reads, holding one entry per CDR3 protein. The table includes about 1.5 million distinct CDR3 sequences, approximately 43% detected once. Sequencing input: blood. These receptors all come from a young woman in good health.

This chain joins TRBV2 and TRBJ2-3, with 9 bases that match TRBD1. With 6 bases clipped from V and 13 bases from J, the junction kept 11 bases outside the gene matches. The germline gives CDR1 SNHLY, CDR2 FYNNEI. The CDR3 sequence is 13 residues long. The CDR3 protein is CASSPGTGYSKYF. The CDR3 DNA sequence: TGTGCCAGCAGCCCCGGGACAGGGTATAGCAAGTATTTT.

The chain couples TRBV30 to TRBJ2-1; D call uncertain. This CDR3 contains 11 residues. Germline CDR1 and CDR2: GTSNPN and SVGIG (reference sequence). With 5 bases removed from V and 11 bases from J, the gap between germline ends came to 13 bases. DNA for the CDR3: TGTGCCTGGGGCAGTGGGTCGCAGCAGTTCTTC. Amino acid sequence: CAWGSGSQQFF.

The chain combines TRBV25-1 with TRBJ1-1; D unclear. Germline V gives CDR1 MGHDK, CDR2 SYGVNS. The V end was cut by 3 bases, the J end by 7 bases, with 6 bases between. This CDR3 has 11 amino acids. In nucleotides, the CDR3 is TGTGCCAGCAGTGAGCTCCATGAAGCTTTCTTT. Translating gives CASSELHEAFF. Together with reference TRBV25-1 and TRBJ1-1, the CDR3 gives the full variable domain: EADIYQTPRYLVIGTGKKITLECSQTMGHDKMYWYQQDPGMELHLIHYSYGVNSTEKGDLSSESTVSRIRTEHFPLTLESARPSHTSQYLCASSELHEAFFGQGTRLTVV.

The DNA of the CDR3 is TGCGCCAGCAGCCAATCGCACCTGCGGATAACGGAGCAGTACTTC. Amino acid sequence: CASSQSHLRITEQYF. The V call is TRBV4-1, the J call TRBJ2-7; D gene unclear. Between the trimmed V and J ends, which lost 2 bases and 7 bases, there was a span of 18 bases. CDR1 is MGHRA, CDR2 YSYEKL, per germline. There are 15 residues in the CDR3.

The chain uses TRBV18 and TRBJ2-1; perhaps TRBD2 as D (5 bases). Judging by the DNA end, TRBJ2-7 fits better; the J call may be wrong. CDR1 is KGHSH and CDR2 is LQKENI in the germline V gene. The CDR3 has 16 amino acids. The CDR3, as DNA: TGTGCCAGCTCACCGCAGAGGGAAAGCTCCTACAATGAGCAGTACTTC. Translation: CASSPQRESSYNEQYF.

CDR3 sequence reads: CASTGPSSTDTQYF. In DNA form, the CDR3 reads TGTGCCAGCACCGGGCCCTCCAGCACAGATACGCAGTATTTT. The gene calls are TRBV28 and TRBJ2-3; D gene uncertain. CDR1 is MDHEN and CDR2 is SYDVKM in the germline V gene. With 7 bases removed from V and 0 bases from J, the gap between germline ends came to 11 bases. The CDR3 has 14 amino acids.

This chain uses TRBV7-6 with TRBJ2-1; 7 nucleotides line up with TRBD2. The CDR3 spans 15 residues. V was clipped by 5 bases and J by 4 bases; unmatched bases: 8. CDR1 and CDR2 from the germline V gene are SGHVS and FNYEAQ. CDR3 DNA: TGTGCCAGCAGCCCGGGGACTAATCCTTACAATGAGCAGTTCTTC. Protein: CASSPGTNPYNEQFF.

The chain recombines TRBV24-1 with TRBJ2-7; 8 nucleotides match TRBD1. Germline V gene data show CDR1 as KGHDR and CDR2 as SFDVKD. The CDR3 loop spans 13 amino acids. The V gene end was trimmed by 11 bases and the J gene end by 3 bases; junction bases not matched to a gene: 8. The CDR3 loop reads CARKQGDIYEQYF. The CDR3 coding sequence is TGTGCCAGGAAACAGGGGGATATCTACGAGCAGTACTTC.

The chain is built from TRBV5-5 and TRBJ2-3; no reliable D call. Germline CDR1 is SGHKS and CDR2 is YYEKEE (reference sequence). V lost 1 base and J lost 4, with 7 bases in between. The CDR3 has 13 residues. CDR3 bases: TGTGCCAGCAGCTTGCGCCCGCCAGATACGCAGTATTTT. It is translated as CASSLRPPDTQYF. Filled out from reference TRBV5-5 and TRBJ2-3, the complete variable domain reads DAGVTQSPTHLIKTRGQQVTLRCSPISGHKSVSWYQQVLGQGPQFIFQYYEKEERGRGNFPDRFSARQFPNYSSELNVNALLLGDSALYLCASSLRPPDTQYFGPGTRLTVL.

This clonotype was observed a few times. This chain links TRBV20-1 with TRBJ2-1, with 8 bases lining up with TRBD2. The CDR3 totals 19 residues. Germline loops: CDR1 DFQATT, CDR2 SNEGSKA (reference sequence). The J segment lost 2 bases and the V segment lost 4 bases, leaving 19 bases of the junction unmatched. For the CDR3, the DNA is TGCAGTGCTAAAACCGGGACTAGGATCCCCAGGGCAACCTACAATGAGCAGTTCTTC. It specifies CSAKTGTRIPRATYNEQFF.

This clonotype has a handful of counts. Mismatch with germline at one junction end may stem from a read error. J is TRBJ1-6 and V is TRBV7-2; 7 nucleotides match TRBD1. The germline CDR1 and CDR2 sequences are SGHTA and FQGNSA. The CDR3 is made up of 15 amino acids. CDR3 sequence: CAGSARDSDYSPLHF. The CDR3 region has the DNA TGTGCCGGCAGCGCCCGGGACAGCGATTATTCACCCCTCCACTTT.

The CDR3 nucleotides read TGCGCCAGCAGCCAAATTACGCGGGGTATCACAGATACGCAGTATTTT. Its translation: CASSQITRGITDTQYF. The rearrangement uses TRBV4-1 and TRBJ2-3; possible D gene TRBD2, 6 bases. CDR1 and CDR2 from the germline V gene are MGHRA and YSYEKL. This CDR3 contains 16 residues. Trimming stripped 2 bases from V and 2 bases from J, with 14 bases between.

This clonotype has a handful of counts. The rearrangement uses TRBV27 and TRBJ2-3; unclear D gene. Germline CDR1 MNHEY, CDR2 SMNVEV (reference sequence). Trimming stripped 5 bases from V and 2 bases from J, with 20 bases between. CDR3 size: 17 residues. The chain's CDR3 is CASSALVKVSYTDTQYF. CDR3 bases: TGTGCCAGCAGTGCCCTAGTCAAGGTCAGCTACACAGATACGCAGTATTTT.

The rearrangement joins TRBV7-3 to TRBJ2-1; 10 bases are shared with TRBD2. Trimming cost V 0 bases and J 6 bases; bases outside gene matches: 2. This CDR3 has 15 amino acids. The germline V gene encodes CDR1 SGHTA and CDR2 FQGTGA. The CDR3 here is CASSLTLAGTNEQFF. For the CDR3, the DNA is TGTGCCAGCAGCTTAACACTAGCGGGAACCAATGAGCAGTTCTTC.

This rearrangement joins TRBV27 to TRBJ1-2; D is possibly TRBD1 (5 bases). This CDR3 is 15 amino acids long. V lost 0 bases to trimming and J lost 5 bases, with 13 bases between them. Germline assignment: CDR1 MNHEY and CDR2 SMNVEV (reference sequence). CDR3 sequence: CASSLSTGMAYGYTF. CDR3 sequence (DNA): TGTGCCAGCAGTTTATCCACAGGAATGGCATATGGCTACACCTTC.

The rearrangement joins TRBV20-1 to TRBJ2-5, with D unclear. The CDR3 sequence is 15 residues long. CDR1 is DFQATT, CDR2 SNEGSKA, per germline (reference sequence). Trimming left V 0 bases short and J 1 base short, with 12 bases between. CDR3 nucleotide sequence: TGCAGTGCTAGAGATCCCTCTAGGTTCCAAGAGACCCAGTACTTC. Its protein product is CSARDPSRFQETQYF.

The J gene is TRBJ2-7, the V gene TRBV12-5; TRBD1 agrees at 7 bases. Trimming took 0 bases from V and 2 from J; bases not matched to a gene: 7. The CDR3 spans 16 residues. Germline V gives CDR1 LGHNT, CDR2 FRNRAP. The CDR3 nucleotides read TGTGCTAGTGGTTTGGTCTCAACAGGGACAGCCTACGAGCAGTACTTC. Translated, it gives CASGLVSTGTAYEQYF.

This CDR3 is CSAFRTSGRALGDTQYF. The CDR3 bases are TGCAGCGCCTTCAGGACTAGCGGGAGGGCCCTCGGGGATACGCAGTATTTT. The chain links TRBV29-1 to TRBJ2-3; 15 bases are a match to TRBD2. Germline V gene sequence: CDR1 SQVTM, CDR2 ANQGSEA. V gave up 7 bases and J gave up 6 bases; unmatched junction bases: 14. The CDR3 runs to 17 residues.

The V and J genes are TRBV7-9 and TRBJ2-5; D gene ambiguous. V was trimmed by 0 bases and J by 1 base, leaving 6 bases between them. Germline loops: CDR1 SEHNR, CDR2 FQNEAQ (reference sequence). The CDR3 loop spans 14 amino acids. This CDR3 reads CASSLAVVQETQYF. The CDR3 DNA reads TGTGCCAGCAGCTTAGCGGTTGTCCAAGAGACCCAGTACTTC.

This clonotype was seen only once. The rearrangement uses TRBV4-3 and TRBJ2-3; TRBD2 matches at 8 bases. The V and J ends lost 3 bases and 8 bases, in that order; junction bases with no gene match: 13. The CDR3 runs 16 residues. Germline CDR1 is LGHNA and CDR2 is YSLEER. The DNA for the CDR3 is TGCGCCAGCAGCCAGAGGGAAGCGGGAGTGTCGGGTACGCAGTATTTT. This gives the protein CASSQREAGVSGTQYF.

As regards this clonotype: This may stem from a read error, because a much larger clone lies one nucleotide away. The chain couples TRBV4-1 to TRBJ2-5, with a tentative D call TRBD2 (6 bases). The germline V gene has CDR1 MGHRA and CDR2 YSYEKL. CDR3 size: 11 residues. V was clipped by 1 base and J by 11 bases, with 8 bases between them. The CDR3, as DNA: TGCGCCAGCAGCCAAGGCGGAGGGCAGTACTTC. It translates to CASSQGGGQYF.

The chain combines TRBV18 with TRBJ2-1; D is uncertain. This CDR3 spans 16 amino acids. Deletions cut 2 bases from V and 0 bases from J, with 11 bases between. The V gene's germline CDR1 is KGHSH and CDR2 LQKENI. The CDR3 region is CASSPDKQRSYNEQFF. CDR3 coding DNA: TGTGCCAGCTCACCAGATAAACAGCGCTCCTACAATGAGCAGTTCTTC.

V gene TRBV10-3 combines with J gene TRBJ2-1; TRBD2 is a possible D gene (7 bases). Per germline, CDR1 ENHRY and CDR2 SYGVKD. The CDR3 runs 14 residues. Trimming took off 6 bases at V and 12 bases at J, with 21 bases between the two ends. CDR3 sequence (DNA): TGTGCCATCAGGGAGCGGGAAAATAAGGGGGGGCAGTTCTTC. Translation: CAIRERENKGGQFF.

This clonotype has just a few counts. The rearrangement links TRBV27 to TRBJ1-5, with D unclear. Germline V gives CDR1 MNHEY, CDR2 SMNVEV (reference sequence). V was shortened by 3 bases and J by 4 bases, with 10 bases between the two germline ends. This CDR3 contains 14 residues. The CDR3 loop is CASSFKPGNQPQHF. CDR3 coding DNA: TGTGCCAGCAGTTTTAAGCCGGGAAATCAGCCCCAGCATTTT.